The T cell receptor beta chain described here comes from a study of T-cell reconstitution after alpha-beta-depleted transplantation in children. Study-wide findings and caveats: T-cell numbers and diversity one year post-transplant derived largely from freshly generated T cells.

CDR3 length: 15 residues. Trimming took 4 bases from V and 5 from J, leaving 15 bases between them. Germline V gene data show CDR1 as LNHNV and CDR2 as YYDKDF (reference sequence). Unique molecular identifiers featured in how the TCRbeta library was prepared. TCRdb re-derived calls from the PCR reads in MiXCR, one entry per CDR3 protein. The table lists 670,000 or so distinct CDR3 sequences, roughly 14% of them singletons. This clonotype was picked up a small number of times. The antigen remains unidentified. The sequenced sample was PBMCs, obtained before TCRalphabeta/CD19-depleted stem cell transplant. The chain carries TRBV15 and TRBJ1-5; D is perhaps TRBD1 (5 bases). The TCR was taken from a girl aged 2-10 years with congenital amegakaryocytic thrombocytopenia, due to receive a stem cell transplant. CDR3 DNA: TGTGCCACCAGCAACATGGTGGGGGGGGATCAGCCCCAGCATTTT. It encodes CATSNMVGGDQPQHF.